One sample yielded the 22 T cell receptor beta chains listed below, sequenced in a study of T-cell reconstitution after alpha-beta-depleted transplantation in children. Researchers prepared the TCRbeta library using unique molecular identifiers, the study reports. Each CDR3 protein is one row after TCRdb ran MiXCR on the PCR reads. The data show 300,000 to 400,000 distinct CDR3 sequences, 10% to 15% seen once. The sequencing here drew on PBMCs, taken from the stem cell graft. The source is a human donor who donated a stem cell graft to a child with Fanconi anemia.

This clonotype was found many times. The chain carries TRBV29-1 and TRBJ2-5; D unclear. Germline V lookup: CDR1 SQVTM, CDR2 ANQGSEA. V was clipped by 5 bases and J by 2 bases, with 9 bases between them. The CDR3 totals 12 residues. The CDR3 DNA reads as TGCAGCGTTAGGATTAGTCAAGAGACCCAGTACTTC. The encoded protein is CSVRISQETQYF.

The table lists this clonotype with many counts. This sequence joins TRBV14 and TRBJ1-2; unclear D gene. Trimming took off 3 bases at V and 4 bases at J, with 9 bases between the two ends. This CDR3 contains 13 residues. CDR1 SGHDN and CDR2 FVKESK come from the germline V gene. CDR3 DNA sequence: TGTGCCAGCAGCCATGGGCCCTCCTATGGCTACACCTTC. This codes for CASSHGPSYGYTF.

This clonotype was detected a few times. This chain links TRBV6-2 or TRBV6-3 with TRBJ2-1, with 10 bases lining up with TRBD2. The V segment lost 4 bases and the J segment 2 bases; nucleotides outside the gene matches: 2. Per the germline V gene, CDR1 is MNHEY and CDR2 is SVGEGT. The CDR3 consists of 15 residues. CDR3 bases: TGTGCCAGCAGTTCACTAGCGGGGCCCTACAATGAGCAGTTCTTC. Protein product: CASSSLAGPYNEQFF.

The chain couples TRBV2 to TRBJ2-2, with TRBD1 as a possible D gene (7 bases). Deletions cut 4 bases from V and 4 bases from J, with 13 bases between. This CDR3 contains 15 residues. The germline V gene has CDR1 SNHLY and CDR2 FYNNEI. CDR3 in DNA: TGTGCCAGCAGTGGGGTCAGGGGGGCCACCGGGGAGCTGTTTTTT. Its translation is CASSGVRGATGELFF.

The chain recombines TRBV10-2 with TRBJ1-5, with D perhaps TRBD1 (5 bases). Germline values: CDR1 WSHSY, CDR2 SAAADI. CDR3 length: 17 residues. The V and J ends lost 3 bases and 5 bases respectively, with 20 bases between them. The CDR3 region has the DNA TGCGCCAGCAGTGATCAAGTCACACACGGGGCCTATCAGCCCCAGCATTTT. Translating gives CASSDQVTHGAYQPQHF.

A few counts support this clonotype. The rearrangement uses TRBV5-1 and TRBJ2-7; D gene unclear. The CDR3 runs 14 residues. CDR1 is SGHRS, CDR2 YFSETQ, per germline. V lost 0 bases to trimming and J lost 5 bases, with 12 bases between them. The CDR3 is CASSLGGLYNEQYF. The DNA for the CDR3 is TGCGCCAGCAGCTTGGGCGGCTTATACAACGAGCAGTACTTC.

This clonotype was counted a few times. The chain combines TRBV7-9 with TRBJ2-2; 7 bases fit TRBD2. Germline-derived CDR1 and CDR2 are SEHNR and FQNEAQ (reference sequence). The CDR3 is 16 residues long. Trimming took 5 bases from V and 1 from J; bases not matched to a gene: 7. CDR3 bases: TGTGCCAGCAGCCGCGTGAGCGGGGTGAACACCGGGGAGCTGTTTTTT. Encoded protein: CASSRVSGVNTGELFF.

This clonotype was picked up a small number of times. The chain joins TRBV4-3 to TRBJ2-1; D tentatively fits TRBD1 or TRBD2 (7 bases each). CDR1 LGHNA and CDR2 YSLEER come from the germline V gene. The CDR3 spans 15 residues. V was cut by 6 bases and J by 2 bases, with 14 bases left in between. CDR3 sequence: CASRPPGGAYNEQFF. The CDR3 DNA sequence: TGCGCCAGCAGACCCCCAGGGGGGGCCTACAATGAGCAGTTCTTC.

This chain links TRBV5-6 with TRBJ2-5, with D perhaps being TRBD1 or TRBD2 (5 bases each). This CDR3 region has 13 residues. The germline gives CDR1 SGHDT, CDR2 YYEEEE. The germline V and J ends were trimmed by 4 bases and 0 bases, with 7 bases remaining between them. Here the CDR3 reads CASSMGHQETQYF. CDR3 bases: TGTGCCAGCAGCATGGGACACCAAGAGACCCAGTACTTC. Filled out from reference TRBV5-6 and TRBJ2-5, the complete variable domain reads DAGVTQSPTHLIKTRGQQVTLRCSPKSGHDTVSWYQQALGQGPQFIFQYYEEEERQRGNFPDRFSGHQFPNYSSELNVNALLLGDSALYLCASSMGHQETQYFGPGTRLLVL.

The CDR3 nucleotides read TGTGCCAGCGGGGATCGGCAATATTACAATGAGCAGTTCTTC. This codes for CASGDRQYYNEQFF. The V gene is TRBV25-1, the J gene TRBJ2-1; unclear D gene. The CDR3 has 14 residues. The V end was cut by 8 bases, the J end by 4 bases, with 15 bases between. Germline-derived CDR1 and CDR2 are MGHDK and SYGVNS.

This clonotype was seen repeatedly, ten times or more. This chain joins TRBV7-2 and TRBJ2-5, with 8 bases matching TRBD2. CDR1 is SGHTA, CDR2 FQGNSA, per germline. CDR3 length: 14 amino acids. V dropped 5 bases and J dropped 5; count of bases not matched to a gene: 7. The CDR3 region is CASSTGGTIETQYF. Here the CDR3 DNA reads TGTGCCAGCAGCACGGGAGGGACTATCGAGACCCAGTACTTC.

This clonotype was counted a few times. The CDR3 loop reads CASSQHKAARGYEFF. CDR3 sequence (DNA): TGCGCCAGCAGCCAACATAAAGCCGCCAGAGGGTATGAGTTCTTC. The rearrangement links TRBV4-3 to TRBJ2-1, with a weak D call TRBD2 (5 bases). Trimming cost V 2 bases and J 14 bases, with 22 bases left between them. This CDR3 is built from 15 residues. Germline CDR1 reads LGHNA; CDR2 reads YSLEER.

This clonotype has more than one count but fewer than ten. This chain links TRBV6-6 with TRBJ2-7; D unclear. The V gene's germline CDR1 is MNHNY and CDR2 SVGAGI (reference sequence). There are 13 residues in the CDR3. V was shortened by 5 bases and J by 5 bases, with 13 bases between the two germline ends. CDR3 amino acids: CASSLLVGDEQYV. In DNA, the CDR3 is TGTGCCAGCAGTCTATTGGTAGGTGACGAGCAGTACGTC.

The chain employs TRBV20-1 and TRBJ1-1; maybe TRBD1 (5 bases). Trimming left V 5 bases short and J 7 bases short, with 17 bases between. Germline lookup yields CDR1 DFQATT and CDR2 SNEGSKA (reference sequence). This CDR3 has 13 residues. In DNA form, the CDR3 reads TGCAGTGCTGAGCTCGGCAGGGCGGGTGAAGCTTTCTTT. Protein: CSAELGRAGEAFF.

This sequence joins TRBV30 and TRBJ2-7; 8 nucleotides match TRBD2. Germline values: CDR1 GTSNPN, CDR2 SVGIG (reference sequence). CDR3 length equals 14 residues. Germline trimming cut 6 bases from V and 7 bases from J; bases unmatched to any gene: 14. The CDR3: CACVLSGTRGEQYF. CDR3 bases: TGTGCCTGTGTCCTTAGCGGGACCCGGGGAGAGCAGTACTTC.

This clonotype was detected only a few times. The chain carries TRBV10-2 and TRBJ2-4; D tentatively reads TRBD1 or TRBD2 (5 bases each). The CDR3 covers 17 residues. Trimming left V 8 bases short and J 5 bases short, with 25 bases between. CDR1 is WSHSY and CDR2 is SAAADI in the germline V gene. The DNA for the CDR3 is TGCGCCAGCGGAAGGGGTGGGAGCAGCCGGGTTGAAAACATTCAGTACTTC. Protein: CASGRGGSSRVENIQYF.

The chain is built from TRBV27 and TRBJ2-7; D may be TRBD1 or TRBD2 (5 bases each). Per germline, CDR1 MNHEY and CDR2 SMNVEV (reference sequence). The V gene lost 0 bases and the J gene lost 6 bases, with 12 bases spanning the gap. This CDR3 is 14 amino acids long. The CDR3 nucleotides read TGTGCCAGCAGTTTATCGCCCCCAGGGAGCGAGCAGTACTTC. Encoded protein: CASSLSPPGSEQYF.

The table lists this clonotype with a few counts. V usage is TRBV5-1 and J usage is TRBJ1-2; D gene uncertain. Germline V gene lookup returns CDR1 SGHRS and CDR2 YFSETQ. V lost 3 bases, J lost 4 bases, and 10 bases lay in between. This CDR3 has 13 residues. CDR3 amino acids: CASSSEAIYGYTF. The CDR3, as DNA: TGCGCCAGCAGCTCAGAAGCCATCTATGGCTACACCTTC.

This clonotype was recorded many times. The chain employs TRBV12-3 or TRBV12-4 and TRBJ2-7; D gene ambiguous. This CDR3 has 13 amino acids. V gave up 3 bases and J gave up 7 bases, with 13 bases separating them. CDR3 DNA sequence: TGTGCCAGCAGTTTCCAAATTCTAGGGGAGCAGTACTTC. Protein product: CASSFQILGEQYF.

At least ten counts were recorded for this clonotype. The chain combines TRBV12-3 or TRBV12-4 with TRBJ1-1; tentative D call: TRBD1 (5 bases). Between the trimmed V and J ends, which lost 3 bases and 4 bases, there was a span of 9 bases. CDR3 size: 13 residues. The CDR3 nucleotides are TGTGCCAGCAGTTTCGGGGGTGCCACTGAAGCTTTCTTT. Translation gives CASSFGGATEAFF.

This clonotype was detected only a few times. V and J are TRBV5-1 and TRBJ1-6, with TRBD1 matching over 9 bases. This CDR3 contains 17 residues. Germline V lookup: CDR1 SGHRS, CDR2 YFSETQ. The V gene end was trimmed by 1 base and the J gene end by 8 bases; junction bases not matched to a gene: 10. The CDR3 nucleotides read TGCGCCAGCAGCTTGAAAGTGGGACAGGGCAGGGATTCACCCCTCCACTTT. Residues: CASSLKVGQGRDSPLHF.

The chain couples TRBV20-1 to TRBJ2-3; 7 bases line up with TRBD1. Germline trimming cut 0 bases from V and 2 bases from J; bases unmatched to any gene: 5. CDR1 is DFQATT and CDR2 is SNEGSKA in the germline V gene (reference sequence). CDR3 length: 15 residues. CDR3 coding DNA: TGCAGTGCTAGAGATCCGGGACAGATCACAGATACGCAGTATTTT. It translates to CSARDPGQITDTQYF.